These T cell receptor beta chains were read from a single sample in a study of T cell repertoires in cytomegalovirus infection. TCRdb independently ran MiXCR on the reads; one entry per CDR3 protein. Of about 140,000 distinct CDR3 sequences listed, roughly 6% are singletons. Sequenced input: PBMCs. The origin of the receptors is a human donor in good health (CMV status not recorded). Some clones in this sample may be carry-over from other donors' samples. Each CDR3 is given with its conserved first and last residue. The D gene is left open where the match is weak. Only part of the rows carry a size: once, few, many, or a class if the clone is expanded.

d_call j_call v_call clone_size cdr3_nt cdr3_aa
NA TRBJ2-7 TRBV7-3 many TGTGCCAGCAGCTTAATCGGTCCGCGGGGTCGGTACGAGCAGTACTTC CASSLIGPRGRYEQYF
NA TRBJ2-2 TRBV5-1 few TGCGCCAGCAGCACGGAGGGGGCATACACCGGGGAGCTGTTTTTT CASSTEGAYTGELFF
NA TRBJ1-2 TRBV20-1 many TGCAGTGCTAGCAGGGTTGACAACTATGGCTACACCTTC CSASRVDNYGYTF
TRBD1 TRBJ2-5 TRBV6-2/TRBV6-3 few TGTGCCAGCAAAACCGGGACAGGGGCCGAGACCCAGTACTTC CASKTGTGAETQYF
TRBD1 TRBJ1-1 TRBV19 many TGTGCCAGTAGTACCGGGACAGGGAAAAATTTGAACACTGAAGCTTTCTTT CASSTGTGKNLNTEAFF
TRBD2 TRBJ2-7 TRBV5-1 many TGCGCCAGCAGCACGAATGCGGGGGACTACTACGAGCAGTACTTC CASSTNAGDYYEQYF
NA TRBJ2-7 TRBV2 NA TGTGCCAGCAGTGAAGCAAATTACGGGACCTACGAGCAGTACTTC CASSEANYGTYEQYF
TRBD1 TRBJ2-4 TRBV24-1 NA TGTGCCACCAGTCCCGGGAGGACAGGGGGGGCCAAAAACATTCAGTACTTC CATSPGRTGGAKNIQYF
NA TRBJ1-5 TRBV7-8 many TGTGCCAGCACGACAGTTGGCAATCAGCCCCAGCATTTT CASTTVGNQPQHF
NA TRBJ2-5 TRBV7-2 many TGTGCCAGCAGCTTAGAAAGGGGCGCTCAGACCCAGTACTTC CASSLERGAQTQYF
TRBD2 TRBJ2-1 TRBV11-2 many TGTGCCAGCAGCTACGGGACTAGTGGCAATGAGCAGTTCTTC CASSYGTSGNEQFF
NA TRBJ2-7 TRBV7-2 many TGTGCCAGCAGCGCCGATGGGGGCAACTACGAGCAGTACTTC CASSADGGNYEQYF
NA TRBJ2-1 TRBV10-3 many TGTGCCATCAGCCTCCAGCGGACTGAGCAGTTCTTC CAISLQRTEQFF
TRBD2 TRBJ2-1 TRBV5-1 few TGCGCCAGCAGCCCGGGACTAGCGACGTTAAATGAGCAGTTCTTC CASSPGLATLNEQFF
NA TRBJ2-5 TRBV20-1 NA TGCAGTGCTAGACGGCCGGGGACGGGCGAGACCCAGTACTTC CSARRPGTGETQYF
NA TRBJ1-2 TRBV4-3 many TGCGCCAGCAGCCAGGGATTCGGACGCACTGGGGTGGATGGCTACACCTTC CASSQGFGRTGVDGYTF